This T cell receptor (beta chain) was captured by sequencing in a study of blood T cells in healthy people across ages. Study observations and caveats: Naive CD4+ cells and diversity were both higher in long-lived donors than in aged donors.

With regard to this clonotype: The antigen is undetermined.

Next came a second PCR, run for about 7 to 11 cycles, which used a sample-barcoded 5' primer along with a J-beta primer mix. TCRdb independently ran MiXCR on the 5' RACE reads; one entry per CDR3 protein. The sample shows hundreds of thousands of distinct CDR3 sequences, roughly 56% of them seen only once. The source material was blood. The receptor comes from a man aged 35-49 years in good health.

CDR3: CASRGLEETQYF. Written as DNA, the CDR3 is TGTGCCAGCAGGGGGCTGGAAGAGACCCAGTACTTC. The chain employs TRBV27 and TRBJ2-5; D may be TRBD1 (5 bases). Germline CDR1 is MNHEY and CDR2 is SMNVEV (reference sequence). The CDR3 is 12 amino acids. Trimming pared 6 bases from V and 3 bases from J, leaving 8 bases between.